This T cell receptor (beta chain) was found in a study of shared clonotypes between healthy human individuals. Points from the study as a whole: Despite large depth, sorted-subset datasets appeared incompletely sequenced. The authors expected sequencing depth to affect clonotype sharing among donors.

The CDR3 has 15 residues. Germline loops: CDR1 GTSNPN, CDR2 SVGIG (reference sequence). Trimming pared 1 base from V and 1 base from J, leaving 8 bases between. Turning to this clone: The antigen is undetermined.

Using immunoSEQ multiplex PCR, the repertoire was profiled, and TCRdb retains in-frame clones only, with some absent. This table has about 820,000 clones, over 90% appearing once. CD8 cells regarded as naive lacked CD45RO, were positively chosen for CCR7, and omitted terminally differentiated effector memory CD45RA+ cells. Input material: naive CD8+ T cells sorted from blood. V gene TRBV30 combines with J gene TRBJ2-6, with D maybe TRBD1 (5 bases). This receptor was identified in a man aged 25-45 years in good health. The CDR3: CAWSDDSSGANVLTF. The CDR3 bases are TGTGCCTGGAGTGATGACAGTTCTGGGGCCAACGTCCTGACTTTC.